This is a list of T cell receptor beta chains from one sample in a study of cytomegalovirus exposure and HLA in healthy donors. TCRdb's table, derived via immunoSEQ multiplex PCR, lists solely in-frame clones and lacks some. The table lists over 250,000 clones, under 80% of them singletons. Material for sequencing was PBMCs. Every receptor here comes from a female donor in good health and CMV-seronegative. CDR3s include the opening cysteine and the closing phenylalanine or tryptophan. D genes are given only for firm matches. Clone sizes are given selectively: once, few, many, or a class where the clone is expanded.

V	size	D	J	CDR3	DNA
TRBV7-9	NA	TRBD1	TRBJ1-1	CASSSTGTNTEAFF	TGTGCCAGCAGCTCGACAGGGACGAACACTGAAGCTTTCTTT
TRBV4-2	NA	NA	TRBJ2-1	CASSQAGGNEQFF	TGTGCCAGCAGCCAAGCAGGGGGGAATGAGCAGTTCTTC
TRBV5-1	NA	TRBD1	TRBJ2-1	CASSPGQGTNEQFF	TGCGCCAGCAGCCCGGGACAGGGTACCAATGAGCAGTTCTTC
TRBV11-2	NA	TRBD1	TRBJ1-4	CASSLVGQPINEKLFF	TGTGCCAGCAGCTTAGTGGGACAGCCAATCAATGAAAAACTGTTTTTT
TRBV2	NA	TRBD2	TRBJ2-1	CASSDPSSGGDNEQFF	TGTGCCAGCAGTGACCCCTCTAGCGGGGGGGACAATGAGCAGTTCTTC
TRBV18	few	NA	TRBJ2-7	CASSLITGLTPEQYF	TGTGCCAGCTCACTTATAACGGGACTCACGCCTGAGCAGTACTTC
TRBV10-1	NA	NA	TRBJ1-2	CASSDEVHGSFPYGYTF	TGCGCCAGCAGTGACGAGGTCCACGGCTCCTTCCCCTATGGCTACACCTTC
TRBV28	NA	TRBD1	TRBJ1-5	CASNSGTAVPRHF	TGTGCCAGTAACTCCGGGACAGCAGTTCCCCGGCATTTT
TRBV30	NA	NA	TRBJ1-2	CAWARGDTNYGYTF	TGTGCCTGGGCCCGGGGGGACACTAACTATGGCTACACCTTC
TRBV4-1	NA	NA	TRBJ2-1	CASSFVPQTYNEQFF	TGCGCCAGCAGCTTCGTACCCCAGACCTACAATGAGCAGTTCTTC
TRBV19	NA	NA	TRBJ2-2	CASSTGLRGTGELFF	TGTGCCAGTAGCACAGGGTTAAGGGGCACCGGGGAGCTGTTTTTT
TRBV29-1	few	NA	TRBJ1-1	CSVPGYTEAFF	TGCAGCGTCCCAGGGTACACTGAAGCTTTCTTT
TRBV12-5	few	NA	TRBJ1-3	CASSLITAHTIYF	TGTGCTAGTTCCTTGATAACCGCGCACACCATATATTTT
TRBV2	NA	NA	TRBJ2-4	CASSEQGGAKNIQYF	TGTGCCAGCAGTGAACAGGGGGGAGCCAAAAACATTCAGTACTTC
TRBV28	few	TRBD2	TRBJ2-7	CASSEGLAPYEQYF	TGTGCCAGCAGCGAGGGACTAGCGCCCTACGAGCAGTACTTC
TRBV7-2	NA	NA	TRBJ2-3	CASSTTRASTDTQYF	TGTGCCAGCAGCACAACTAGGGCTAGCACAGATACGCAGTATTTT
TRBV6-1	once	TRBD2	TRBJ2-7	CASSATSGVPSSYEQYF	TGTGCCAGCAGTGCGACTAGCGGGGTCCCTTCTTCCTACGAGCAGTACTTC
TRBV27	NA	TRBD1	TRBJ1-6	CASSPDRGSSPLHF	TGTGCCAGCAGCCCGGACAGGGGAAGTTCACCCCTCCACTTT
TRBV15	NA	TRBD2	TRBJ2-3	CATSSPRTRGLYTQYF	TGTGCCACCAGCAGTCCTAGGACTAGGGGACTCTATACGCAGTATTTT
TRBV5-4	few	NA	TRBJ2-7	CASSLSVSSYEQYF	TGTGCCAGCAGCTTGTCTGTCAGCTCCTACGAGCAGTACTTC
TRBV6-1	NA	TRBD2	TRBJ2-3	CASSEGGRAADTQYF	TGTGCCAGCAGTGAAGGCGGGAGGGCCGCGGATACGCAGTATTTT
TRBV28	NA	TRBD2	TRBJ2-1	CASSLVGGRYNEQFF	TGTGCCAGCAGTTTGGTGGGCGGGAGGTACAATGAGCAGTTCTTC
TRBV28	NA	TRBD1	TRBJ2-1	CAGGSGGKVENEQFF	TGTGCCGGAGGATCAGGGGGTAAGGTGGAAAATGAGCAGTTCTTC
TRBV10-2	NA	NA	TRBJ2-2	CASSEGLSGNTGELFF	TGCGCCAGCAGTGAGGGACTTAGCGGGAACACCGGGGAGCTGTTTTTT
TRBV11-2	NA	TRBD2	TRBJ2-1	CASSFLLAGEGNEQFF	TGTGCCAGCAGCTTCCTACTAGCGGGAGAAGGCAATGAGCAGTTCTTC
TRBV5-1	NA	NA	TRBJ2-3	CASSSPSDTQYF	TGCGCCAGCAGCTCTCCGTCAGATACGCAGTATTTT
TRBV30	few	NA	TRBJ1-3	CAWSVLGRTTGNTIYF	TGTGCCTGGAGTGTACTCGGTCGGACAACTGGAAACACCATATATTTT
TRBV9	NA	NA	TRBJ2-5	CASSVAPRSPQETQYF	TGTGCCAGCAGCGTAGCCCCCCGGTCACCACAAGAGACCCAGTACTTC
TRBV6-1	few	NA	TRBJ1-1	CASLPVRVNTEAFF	TGTGCCAGCCTTCCGGTTAGAGTGAACACTGAAGCTTTCTTT
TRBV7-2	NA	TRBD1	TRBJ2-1	CASSLNRGHNEQFF	TGTGCCAGCAGCTTAAATAGGGGGCACAATGAGCAGTTCTTC
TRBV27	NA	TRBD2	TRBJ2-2	CASSWALTSGTGELFF	TGTGCCAGCAGTTGGGCCCTAACTAGCGGCACCGGGGAGCTGTTTTTT
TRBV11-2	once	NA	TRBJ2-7	CASSLSSGYAGEQYF	TGTGCCAGCAGCTTATCATCGGGTTATGCAGGGGAGCAGTACTTC
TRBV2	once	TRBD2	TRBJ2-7	CASSGAGERYEQYF	TGTGCCAGCAGTGGAGCGGGAGAGAGGTACGAGCAGTACTTC
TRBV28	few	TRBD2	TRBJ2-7	CASTLFSGRGSYEQYF	TGTGCCAGCACTCTTTTTAGCGGGAGAGGTTCCTACGAGCAGTACTTC
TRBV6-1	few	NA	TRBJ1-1	CASRRGGSNTEAFF	TGTGCCAGCAGGAGGGGGGGCTCGAACACTGAAGCTTTCTTT
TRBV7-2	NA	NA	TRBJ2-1	CASSLSSGSYNEQFF	TGTGCCAGCAGCTTAAGCAGCGGGTCTTACAATGAGCAGTTCTTC
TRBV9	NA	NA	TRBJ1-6	CASSVDLDSPLHF	TGTGCCAGCAGCGTAGATCTTGATTCACCCCTCCACTTT
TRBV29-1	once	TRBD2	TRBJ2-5	CSVFLAGGPEETQYF	TGCAGCGTTTTCTTAGCGGGAGGGCCAGAAGAGACCCAGTACTTC
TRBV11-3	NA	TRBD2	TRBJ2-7	CASSAGEEWLGEQYF	TGTGCCAGCAGTGCGGGGGAAGAGTGGCTGGGCGAGCAGTACTTC
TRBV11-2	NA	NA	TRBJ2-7	CASSLVVKLPYEQYF	TGTGCCAGCAGCTTAGTAGTCAAATTGCCCTACGAGCAGTACTTC
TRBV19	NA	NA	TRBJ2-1	CASSISGGGSYNEQFF	TGTGCCAGTAGTATCAGCGGAGGAGGCTCCTACAATGAGCAGTTCTTC
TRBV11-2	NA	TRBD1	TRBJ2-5	CASSLAWTGLETQYF	TGTGCCAGCAGCTTAGCTTGGACAGGGTTAGAGACCCAGTACTTC
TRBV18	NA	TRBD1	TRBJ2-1	CASSSPESGTGDYHEQFF	TGTGCCAGCTCATCCCCTGAATCCGGGACAGGGGATTACCATGAGCAGTTCTTC
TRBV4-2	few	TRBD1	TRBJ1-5	CASSQNDRGGQPQHF	TGTGCCAGCAGCCAAAACGACAGGGGTGGTCAGCCCCAGCATTTT
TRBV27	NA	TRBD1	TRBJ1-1	CASSLERTGFSPFF	TGTGCCAGCAGTTTAGAAAGGACAGGCTTCTCTCCTTTCTTT
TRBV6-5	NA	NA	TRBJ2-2	CASSYIPGELFF	TGTGCCAGCAGTTATATTCCCGGGGAGCTGTTTTTT
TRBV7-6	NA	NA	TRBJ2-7	CASSLAVDGGSEQYF	TGTGCCAGCAGCTTAGCTGTCGATGGAGGCTCTGAGCAGTACTTC